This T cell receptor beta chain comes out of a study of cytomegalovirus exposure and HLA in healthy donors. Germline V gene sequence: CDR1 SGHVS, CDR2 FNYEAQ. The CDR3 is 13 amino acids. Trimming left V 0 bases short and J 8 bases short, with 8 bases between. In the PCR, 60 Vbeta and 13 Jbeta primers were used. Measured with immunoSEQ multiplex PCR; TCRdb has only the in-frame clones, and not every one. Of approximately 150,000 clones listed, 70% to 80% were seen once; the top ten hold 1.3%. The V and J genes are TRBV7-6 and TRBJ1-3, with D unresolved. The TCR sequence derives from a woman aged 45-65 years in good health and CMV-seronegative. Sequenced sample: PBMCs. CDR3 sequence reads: CASSLAEGDTIYF. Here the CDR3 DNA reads TGTGCCAGCAGCTTAGCGGAGGGCGACACCATATATTTT.